Below, 30 T cell receptor beta chains from the same sample are listed, as sequenced in a study of Ad26.COV2.S vaccination and SARS-CoV-2 variants. Stated treatment: about 20 received Ad26.COV2.S at low or high dose, single or two shots; about five received placebo; per-sample allocation not given. The study sampled participants on day 63 after the first vaccine or placebo injection. The assay was immunoSEQ multiplex PCR, and TCRdb's table has in-frame clones only and misses some. The data contain approximately 420,000 clones, 85% to 90% of them seen just once; the ten biggest clones take up 3.6%. The sample here was peripheral blood, taken in a trial of Ad26.COV2.S vaccine versus placebo. The receptor source for this set is a person aged 18-60 years who received the Ad26.COV2.S COVID-19 vaccine or a placebo.

This clone was observed a few times. V gene TRBV5-1 combines with J gene TRBJ2-6, with 10 positions matching TRBD1. Germline lookup yields CDR1 SGHRS and CDR2 YFSETQ. Trimming took 4 bases from V and 0 from J; bases not matched to a gene: 7. CDR3 size: 18 residues. The CDR3: CASSARQGALSGANVLTF. The CDR3 nucleotides read TGCGCCAGCAGCGCCCGACAGGGGGCCCTCTCTGGGGCCAACGTCCTGACTTTC.

The J gene is TRBJ1-6, the V gene TRBV6-1; D ambiguous. CDR3 length equals 16 residues. Germline V gene data show CDR1 as MNHNS and CDR2 as SASEGT. Trimming cost V 6 bases and J 0 bases, with 12 bases left between them. The DNA for the CDR3 is TGTGCCAGCAGGGAACGGGGAGGCTCCTATAATTCACCCCTCCACTTT. This sequence encodes CASRERGGSYNSPLHF.

This rearrangement joins TRBV28 to TRBJ2-5, with D hard to call. This CDR3 comprises 20 residues. The germline V gene has CDR1 MDHEN and CDR2 SYDVKM. V shed 3 bases and J shed 5 bases, with 31 bases lying between them. The CDR3 loop reads CASSFPIRGQREPGLETQYF. The CDR3, as DNA: TGTGCCAGCAGTTTCCCTATAAGAGGCCAACGAGAGCCCGGGCTTGAGACCCAGTACTTC.

V is TRBV6-1 and J is TRBJ1-2; weak D call: TRBD1 (5 bases). The V gene lost 3 bases and the J gene lost 8 bases, with 16 bases spanning the gap. The CDR3 extends over 14 amino acids. Germline V lookup: CDR1 MNHNS, CDR2 SASEGT. The CDR3 nucleotides are TGTGCCAGCAGTGAGGGACTCTCGGAGGGGGGCTACACCTTC. Encoded protein: CASSEGLSEGGYTF.

CDR3 in amino acids: CASRERGDTQYF. Written as DNA, the CDR3 is TGTGCCAGCAGAGAGAGAGGAGATACGCAGTATTTT. This rearrangement joins TRBV28 to TRBJ2-3; D gene unclear. The CDR3 consists of 12 residues. CDR1 is MDHEN, CDR2 SYDVKM, per germline. V was shortened by 6 bases and J by 5 bases, with 9 bases between the two germline ends.

V is TRBV27 and J is TRBJ1-4, with D perhaps matching TRBD1 (5 bases). The CDR3 is made up of 15 amino acids. Per the germline V gene, CDR1 is MNHEY and CDR2 is SMNVEV (reference sequence). Trimming shortened V by 3 bases and J by 4 bases, and 12 bases separated the two germline ends. Here the CDR3 reads CASSFGSGRNEKLFF. CDR3 sequence (DNA): TGTGCCAGCAGTTTTGGTTCGGGACGTAATGAAAAACTGTTTTTT. Together with reference TRBV27 and TRBJ1-4, the CDR3 gives the full variable domain: EAQVTQNPRYLITVTGKKLTVTCSQNMNHEYMSWYRQDPGLGLRQIYYSMNVEVTDKGDVPEGYKVSRKEKRNFPLILESPSPNQTSLYFCASSFGSGRNEKLFFGSGTQLSVL.

CDR3 nucleotides: TGTGCCAGCAGCTTCCTAGCGGCCCGCTCCTACAATGAGCAGTTCTTC. It specifies CASSFLAARSYNEQFF. V usage is TRBV7-8 and J usage is TRBJ2-1; 7 bases line up with TRBD2. The CDR3 has 16 residues. Losses at the gene ends were 3 bases for V and 0 bases for J; bases not matched to a gene: 5. Germline V gene lookup returns CDR1 SGHVS and CDR2 FQNEAQ.

The V gene is TRBV5-1, the J gene TRBJ2-3; TRBD2 matches at 12 bases. Germline V gives CDR1 SGHRS, CDR2 YFSETQ. The V segment lost 5 bases and the J segment 12 bases; nucleotides outside the gene matches: 7. This CDR3 has 13 residues. The CDR3 region is CASSAGLAGTQYF. For the CDR3, the DNA is TGCGCCAGCAGTGCAGGACTAGCGGGGACTCAGTATTTT.

The chain uses TRBV7-8 and TRBJ1-6; TRBD1 is a possible D gene (5 bases). The CDR3 totals 14 residues. Germline V CDR1 and CDR2: SGHVS, FQNEAQ. The ends were cut back, 2 bases at V and 7 bases at J, with 9 bases in the middle. The CDR3 loop reads CASSLRGENSPLHF. CDR3 coding DNA: TGTGCCAGCAGCTTACGGGGGGAAAATTCACCCCTCCACTTT. Variable domain in full (rest from reference TRBV7-8 and TRBJ1-6): GAGVSQSPRYKVAKRGQDVALRCDPISGHVSLFWYQQALGQGPEFLTYFQNEAQLDKSGLPSDRFFAERPEGSVSTLKIQRTQQEDSAVYLCASSLRGENSPLHFGNGTRLTVT.

J is TRBJ2-7 and V is TRBV9, with D tentatively TRBD1 or TRBD2 (5 bases each). The length of the CDR3 is 13 residues. The germline CDR1 and CDR2 sequences are SGDLS and YYNGEE. Trimming left V 3 bases short and J 2 bases short, with 9 bases between. CDR3 bases: TGTGCCAGCAGCGGGGACGGAGCCTACGAGCAGTACTTC. It encodes CASSGDGAYEQYF.

The J gene is TRBJ2-3, the V gene TRBV9, with D possibly matching TRBD1 (6 bases). Germline CDR1 is SGDLS and CDR2 is YYNGEE. V lost 4 bases, J lost 2 bases, and 20 bases lay in between. The CDR3 runs to 17 residues. The CDR3 sequence is CASSPSGRWGPTDTQYF. The CDR3 nucleotides are TGTGCCAGCAGCCCAAGCGGTAGGTGGGGGCCCACAGATACGCAGTATTTT.

The chain links TRBV11-3 to TRBJ2-5; TRBD2 matches 9 bases. CDR3 length: 14 amino acids. Per the germline V gene, CDR1 is SGHNT and CDR2 is YENEEA. V was pared by 5 bases and J by 4 bases, with 5 bases of the junction left unmatched. The CDR3 sequence is CASSPTAGGETQYF. In DNA form, the CDR3 reads TGTGCCAGCAGCCCGACAGCGGGAGGAGAGACCCAGTACTTC.

The chain employs TRBV28 and TRBJ2-2, with D unresolved. The V end was cut by 6 bases, the J end by 2 bases, with 10 bases between. There are 14 residues in the CDR3. Germline V lookup: CDR1 MDHEN, CDR2 SYDVKM. CDR3 protein: CASSPSVNTGELFF. CDR3 coding DNA: TGTGCCAGCAGCCCCTCAGTAAACACCGGGGAGCTGTTTTTT.

V usage is TRBV5-6 and J usage is TRBJ1-5, with D possibly TRBD1 on 5 matching bases. V shed 4 bases and J shed 1 base, with 12 bases lying between them. This CDR3 is 15 amino acids long. CDR1 is SGHDT, CDR2 YYEEEE, per germline. As DNA, the CDR3 is TGTGCCAGCAGCGGTGGGACCGGCAGCAATCAGCCCCAGCATTTT. As protein: CASSGGTGSNQPQHF.

The V and J genes are TRBV6-2 or TRBV6-3 and TRBJ1-3; D remains unclear. This CDR3 has 15 amino acids. The germline CDR1 and CDR2 sequences are MNHEY and SVGEGT. The V end was cut by 4 bases, the J end by 0 bases, with 10 bases between. Here the CDR3 reads CASSSGPRSGNTIYF. The CDR3, as DNA: TGTGCCAGCAGTTCCGGACCGCGCTCTGGAAACACCATATATTTT.

The chain couples TRBV7-2 to TRBJ2-5, with a tentative D call TRBD1 (6 bases). This CDR3 is 14 amino acids long. CDR1 is SGHTA and CDR2 is FQGNSA in the germline V gene. The V end was cut by 1 base, the J end by 1 base, with 7 bases between. The chain's CDR3 is CASSLGDIQETQYF. In DNA form, the CDR3 reads TGTGCCAGCAGCTTAGGGGACATCCAAGAGACCCAGTACTTC.

This chain connects TRBV7-9 to TRBJ2-3, with D perhaps TRBD1 (5 bases). There are 17 residues in the CDR3. Germline values: CDR1 SEHNR, CDR2 FQNEAQ (reference sequence). V was cut by 4 bases and J by 2 bases, with 19 bases left in between. The CDR3 is CASSSHRAGWNTDTQYF. The CDR3 DNA reads as TGTGCCAGCAGCTCTCACCGGGCAGGGTGGAACACAGATACGCAGTATTTT.

The rearrangement joins TRBV30 to TRBJ1-2; TRBD1 aligns across 7 bases. This CDR3 contains 13 residues. The V segment lost 2 bases and the J segment 7 bases; nucleotides outside the gene matches: 7. Germline CDR1 is GTSNPN and CDR2 is SVGIG (reference sequence). CDR3 residues: CAWSWMGTVGYTF. The CDR3 DNA sequence: TGTGCCTGGAGTTGGATGGGGACAGTTGGCTACACCTTC. The complete variable domain, with remaining parts taken from reference TRBV30 and TRBJ1-2, reads SQTIHQWPATLVQPVGSPLSLECTVEGTSNPNLYWYRQAAGRGLQLLFYSVGIGQISSEVPQNLSASRPQDRQFILSSKKLLLSDSGFYLCAWSWMGTVGYTFGSGTRLTVV.

The V and J genes are TRBV6-4 and TRBJ2-3; 11 positions agree with TRBD2. The CDR3 spans 16 residues. Germline CDR1 MRHNA, CDR2 SNTAGT. Losses at the gene ends were 6 bases for V and 2 bases for J; bases not matched to a gene: 7. This chain's CDR3 is CASRANSGGDTDTQYF. CDR3 nucleotide sequence: TGTGCCAGCAGGGCAAATAGCGGGGGGGACACAGATACGCAGTATTTT.

The rearrangement joins TRBV6-6 to TRBJ1-1, with D tentatively TRBD1 (5 bases). Germline values: CDR1 MNHNY, CDR2 SVGAGI (reference sequence). The CDR3 runs 12 residues. CDR3 nucleotides: TGTGCGAGCCAGGGAGGCGGCACTGAAGCTTTCTTT. It codes for CASQGGGTEAFF.

This sequence joins TRBV19 and TRBJ2-7; 9 nucleotides agree with TRBD2. Germline trimming cut 5 bases from V and 4 bases from J; bases unmatched to any gene: 9. Germline V lookup: CDR1 LNHDA, CDR2 SQIVND (reference sequence). The CDR3 spans 15 residues. DNA of the CDR3: TGTGCCAGTAGTCCGCGGCGGGGGGGCCAGTACGAGCAGTACTTC. Translation gives CASSPRRGGQYEQYF.

J is TRBJ2-5 and V is TRBV18, with 10 bases fitting TRBD1. The germline V gene has CDR1 KGHSH and CDR2 LQKENI. This CDR3 is built from 15 residues. Trimming took 8 bases from V and 4 from J; bases not matched to a gene: 10. The CDR3 DNA is TGTGCCAGCAGAACCGGGACAGGGGAGTCAGAGACCCAGTACTTC. Protein sequence: CASRTGTGESETQYF.

In its sample, this clone was seen a few times. The chain joins TRBV6-6 to TRBJ2-7; no reliable D call. The CDR3 covers 14 residues. Trimming left V 0 bases short and J 2 bases short, with 8 bases between. Germline CDR1 reads MNHNY; CDR2 reads SVGAGI (reference sequence). The CDR3 sequence: CASSYSTETYEQYF. DNA for the CDR3: TGTGCCAGCAGTTACTCGACGGAGACCTACGAGCAGTACTTC.

The V call is TRBV11-2, the J call TRBJ2-5; 10 bases are shared with TRBD2. The CDR3 contains 15 residues. Germline values: CDR1 SGHAT, CDR2 FQNNGV. Unmatched junction bases numbered 8, after V lost 5 bases and J lost 5 bases. The CDR3 here is CASSPASGGLETQYF. The CDR3 region has the DNA TGTGCCAGCAGCCCCGCTAGCGGGGGCCTGGAGACCCAGTACTTC.

The V and J genes are TRBV7-3 and TRBJ2-7; 8 bases agree with TRBD1. V dropped 4 bases and J dropped 4; count of bases not matched to a gene: 9. The CDR3 covers 15 residues. Germline V CDR1 and CDR2: SGHTA, FQGTGA. This chain's CDR3 is CASSSIETGDYEQYF. The DNA for the CDR3 is TGTGCCAGCAGCTCCATTGAGACAGGGGATTACGAGCAGTACTTC.

The rearrangement links TRBV7-9 to TRBJ1-1, with D maybe TRBD1 (6 bases). This CDR3 comprises 15 residues. Germline V lookup: CDR1 SEHNR, CDR2 FQNEAQ (reference sequence). V gave up 3 bases and J gave up 4 bases, with 15 bases separating them. The CDR3 region is CASSFWDTTSTEAFF. CDR3 sequence (DNA): TGTGCCAGCAGCTTTTGGGACACTACAAGCACTGAAGCTTTCTTT.

The V call is TRBV11-2, the J call TRBJ2-2; 7 positions match TRBD2. This CDR3 has 19 amino acids. Germline V gives CDR1 SGHAT, CDR2 FQNNGV. The trim removed 5 bases at V and 0 bases at J, leaving 15 bases unmatched. The CDR3 nucleotides are TGTGCCAGCAGCCTAACCCTAGCGGTGATGCTCGCGAACACCGGGGAGCTGTTTTTT. Its translation: CASSLTLAVMLANTGELFF.

This chain's CDR3 is CAISELGAGAVDTQYF. In DNA form, the CDR3 reads TGTGCCATCAGTGAGTTGGGGGCAGGGGCTGTGGATACCCAGTACTTC. The chain links TRBV10-3 to TRBJ2-5; a weak D match, TRBD1 (6 bases). The CDR3 covers 16 residues. Germline V gene sequence: CDR1 ENHRY, CDR2 SYGVKD. V gave up 1 base and J gave up 8 bases, with 20 bases separating them.

The CDR3 DNA is TGTGCCAGCAGTTACCCAGACAGGGTTTCACCCCTCCACTTT. This translates into CASSYPDRVSPLHF. The chain joins TRBV6-2 or TRBV6-3 to TRBJ1-6; 7 bases map to TRBD1. CDR3 length: 14 residues. Unmatched junction bases numbered 4, after V lost 2 bases and J lost 9 bases. Germline CDR1 and CDR2: MNHEY and SVGEGT.

V usage is TRBV7-3 and J usage is TRBJ2-2; D gene unclear. The V and J ends lost 3 bases and 2 bases respectively, with 13 bases between them. Germline V gene lookup returns CDR1 SGHTA and CDR2 FQGTGA. The CDR3 extends over 16 amino acids. The CDR3 reads CASSLGRTANTGELFF. The CDR3 region has the DNA TGTGCCAGCAGCTTGGGTAGGACGGCTAACACCGGGGAGCTGTTTTTT.